Here is one T cell receptor beta chain with its context. Under the authors' procedure: Amplification of reference gene primers provided the estimated nucleated cell counts. Some clones are missing from TCRdb's copy, which holds only in-frame ones; the method was immunoSEQ multiplex PCR. The V and J calls and clone size were taken over from that table, and D and trimming were inferred from the DNA. This table holds around 70,000 clones, about nine tenths found once. This sample stems from a study of blood T cell repertoires in COVID-19. Sequencing used peripheral blood. This receptor was taken from a man in his fifties with acute or convalescent COVID-19.

CDR3 region: CASSIDGGSVANTEAFF. The CDR3 DNA reads TGTGCCAGTAGTATAGATGGCGGCAGCGTAGCTAACACTGAAGCTTTCTTT. V is TRBV19 and J is TRBJ1-1; D not resolved. The ends were cut back, 0 bases at V and 2 bases at J, with 16 bases in the middle. CDR3 length: 17 amino acids. The germline CDR1 and CDR2 sequences are LNHDA and SQIVND (reference sequence).